Below, 15 T cell receptor beta chains from the same sample are listed, as sequenced in a study of vaccination effects on CD4 cells after COVID-19. Researchers isolated CD4+ T cells once approximately eleven days of culture had elapsed. Vaccine administered to participants consisted of two doses of either BNT162b2 or mRNA-1273. These receptors' antigens are unknown. The data were produced by immunoSEQ multiplex PCR, yet TCRdb's version contains in-frame clones alone and is incomplete. Of around 66,000 clones detected, 74% appear once; the ten largest clones hold roughly 2%. Source: CD4+ T cells from PBMCs cultured without peptide, taken after COVID-19 vaccination. The receptors stem from a human donor who received a COVID-19 vaccine.

The chain employs TRBV30 and TRBJ1-2; D remains unclear. CDR1 is GTSNPN, CDR2 SVGIG, per germline (reference sequence). V was shortened by 2 bases and J by 5 bases, with 6 bases between the two germline ends. The CDR3 contains 11 residues. CDR3 coding DNA: TGTGCCTGGAGTATGGGATATGGCTACACCTTC. Protein: CAWSMGYGYTF.

The chain is built from TRBV28 and TRBJ1-5; D is ambiguous. Trimming left V 7 bases short and J 3 bases short, with 10 bases between. CDR1 and CDR2 from the germline V gene are MDHEN and SYDVKM. The CDR3 extends over 13 amino acids. CDR3 sequence reads: CASTGRVNQPQHF. In nucleotides, the CDR3 is TGTGCCAGCACCGGCAGAGTCAATCAGCCCCAGCATTTT.

The rearrangement uses TRBV7-2 and TRBJ2-3, with 10 bases aligning to TRBD2. Germline loops: CDR1 SGHTA, CDR2 FQGNSA. There are 15 residues in the CDR3. The trim removed 5 bases at V and 4 bases at J, leaving 6 bases unmatched. CDR3 DNA sequence: TGTGCCAGCAGCCCAGCGGGGGGGCGGTCAGATACGCAGTATTTT. Its translation is CASSPAGGRSDTQYF.

The CDR3 DNA reads TGTGCCACCGGACAGGGAGAAGGAAAACTGTTTTTT. Amino acid sequence: CATGQGEGKLFF. The rearrangement uses TRBV19 and TRBJ1-4; TRBD1 matches 8 bases. The CDR3 is 12 amino acids. The germline CDR1 and CDR2 sequences are LNHDA and SQIVND (reference sequence). Losses at the gene ends were 10 bases for V and 10 bases for J; bases not matched to a gene: 8.

The rearrangement uses TRBV7-3 and TRBJ2-1, with 7 bases matching TRBD1. The CDR3 is 16 residues long. Germline CDR1 is SGHTA and CDR2 is FQGTGA. V was pared by 7 bases and J by 3 bases, with 12 bases of the junction left unmatched. In DNA form, the CDR3 reads TGTGCCAGCACCTTGGGACCGGACAGGAGCTACAATGAGCAGTTCTTC. Amino acid sequence: CASTLGPDRSYNEQFF.

V usage is TRBV21-1 and J usage is TRBJ2-1; TRBD2 is taken as the D call from the table, unchecked against the DNA. TRBV21-1 is a pseudogene. This CDR3 region has 19 residues. In nucleotides, the CDR3 is TGTGCCAGCAGCAGGGGACCTACTAGCGGGGGAGGATTGATCAATGAGCAGTTCTTC. It is translated as CASSRGPTSGGGLINEQFF.

The chain links TRBV27 to TRBJ2-3; D is perhaps TRBD1 or TRBD2 (5 bases each). This CDR3 has 17 residues. Germline assignment: CDR1 MNHEY and CDR2 SMNVEV (reference sequence). Trimming stripped 4 bases from V and 6 bases from J, with 23 bases between. DNA for the CDR3: TGTGCCAGCAGTTCCATAACCTGGGACCCTGACCGGGATACGCAGTATTTT. It codes for CASSSITWDPDRDTQYF.

V usage is TRBV19 and J usage is TRBJ1-4; 8 bases align to TRBD1. This CDR3 spans 14 amino acids. Trimming at V came to 3 bases and at J to 8 bases, leaving 5 bases not matched to a gene. Germline V gene lookup returns CDR1 LNHDA and CDR2 SQIVND (reference sequence). CDR3 amino acids: CASSIRTGIEKLFF. The CDR3 DNA reads TGTGCCAGTAGTATCCGGACAGGGATCGAAAAACTGTTTTTT.

The chain recombines TRBV7-2 with TRBJ1-2, with a weak D call TRBD1 (5 bases). V was clipped by 5 bases and J by 7 bases, with 17 bases between them. The CDR3 totals 14 residues. Germline CDR1 is SGHTA and CDR2 is FQGNSA. The CDR3 region is CASSLGPGGSGYTF. Written as DNA, the CDR3 is TGTGCCAGCAGCCTGGGACCCGGGGGGTCTGGCTACACCTTC.

This chain joins TRBV2 and TRBJ1-4; TRBD1 matches 8 bases. The CDR3 sequence is 14 residues long. J gave up 5 bases and V 9 bases, and 8 bases lay outside the gene matches. Germline CDR1 SNHLY, CDR2 FYNNEI. The CDR3 is CASDSTGVNEKLFF. CDR3 bases: TGTGCCAGTGATTCGACAGGGGTGAATGAAAAACTGTTTTTT.

The chain combines TRBV5-1 with TRBJ2-3, with TRBD1 as a possible D gene (5 bases). The CDR3 sequence is 14 residues long. V was pared by 0 bases and J by 0 bases, with 5 bases between. CDR1 is SGHRS and CDR2 is YFSETQ in the germline V gene. The CDR3 here is CASSLGQSTDTQYF. The CDR3 DNA reads as TGCGCCAGCAGCTTGGGACAGAGCACAGATACGCAGTATTTT.

The CDR3 protein is CASSFGLEPTDTQYF. The DNA for the CDR3 is TGTGCCAGCAGCTTTGGGTTAGAACCCACAGATACGCAGTATTTT. The chain uses TRBV5-4 and TRBJ2-3; D not resolved. Trimming shortened V by 2 bases and J by 2 bases, and 12 bases separated the two germline ends. From germline, CDR1 is SGHNT and CDR2 YYREEE (reference sequence). This CDR3 is built from 15 residues.

The J gene is TRBJ2-3, the V gene TRBV5-1, with D maybe TRBD2 (6 bases). Trimming took off 7 bases at V and 2 bases at J, with 20 bases between the two ends. CDR1 and CDR2 from the germline V gene are SGHRS and YFSETQ. The CDR3 contains 16 residues. This CDR3 reads CASRPYGGPPTDTQYF. The DNA for the CDR3 is TGCGCCAGCCGCCCTTACGGGGGACCACCCACAGATACGCAGTATTTT.

The chain employs TRBV24-1 and TRBJ2-2, with D perhaps assigned TRBD1 or TRBD2 (5 bases each). V lost 1 base, J lost 7 bases, and 12 bases lay in between. CDR1 KGHDR and CDR2 SFDVKD come from the germline V gene. This CDR3 contains 15 residues. The CDR3 loop is CATSDFWGNGGELFF. DNA for the CDR3: TGTGCCACCAGTGATTTCTGGGGGAACGGCGGGGAGCTGTTTTTT.

There are a few counts of this clone. The rearrangement links TRBV19 to TRBJ1-4; tentative D call: TRBD1 (5 bases). The CDR3 has 14 amino acids. CDR1 is LNHDA, CDR2 SQIVND, per germline (reference sequence). V was cut by 1 base and J by 7 bases, with 10 bases left in between. For the CDR3, the DNA is TGTGCCAGTAGTATAGTAGGAACAGGTGAAAAACTGTTTTTT. Protein: CASSIVGTGEKLFF.